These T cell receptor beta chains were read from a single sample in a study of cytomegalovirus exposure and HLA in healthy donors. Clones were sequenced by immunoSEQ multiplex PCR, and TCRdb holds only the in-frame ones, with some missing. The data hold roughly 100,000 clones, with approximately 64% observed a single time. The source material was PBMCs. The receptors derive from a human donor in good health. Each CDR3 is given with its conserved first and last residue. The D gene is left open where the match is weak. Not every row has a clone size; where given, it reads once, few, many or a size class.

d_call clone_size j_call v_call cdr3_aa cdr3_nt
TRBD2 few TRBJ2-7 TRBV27 CASSFGGGSSYEQYF TGTGCCAGCAGTTTTGGCGGGGGAAGCTCCTACGAGCAGTACTTC
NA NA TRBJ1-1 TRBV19 CASSIVQNTEAFF TGTGCCAGTAGTATAGTTCAAAACACTGAAGCTTTCTTT
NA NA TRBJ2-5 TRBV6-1 CASSESMSPLRGQYF TGTGCCAGCAGTGAAAGTATGTCACCTCTTCGGGGCCAGTACTTC
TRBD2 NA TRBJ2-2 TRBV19 CASSIWEGVGTGELFF TGTGCCAGTAGTATATGGGAGGGAGTGGGAACCGGGGAGCTGTTTTTT
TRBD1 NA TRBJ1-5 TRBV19 CASSMTRGPNQPQHF TGTGCCAGTAGTATGACCAGGGGGCCCAATCAGCCCCAGCATTTT
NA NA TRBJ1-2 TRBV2 CASSIGSTNYGYTF TGTGCCAGCAGCATCGGGAGTACTAACTATGGCTACACCTTC
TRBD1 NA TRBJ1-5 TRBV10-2 CASTDGQAQHF TGCGCCAGCACCGATGGACAGGCCCAGCATTTT
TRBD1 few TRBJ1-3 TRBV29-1 CSVLTGASSGNTIYF TGCAGCGTTCTCACAGGGGCGTCCTCTGGAAACACCATATATTTT
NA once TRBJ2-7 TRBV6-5 CASRAGNSYEQYF TGTGCCAGCAGGGCAGGCAACTCCTACGAGCAGTACTTC
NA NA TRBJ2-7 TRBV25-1 CASSELASSYEQYF TGTGCCAGCAGTGAATTGGCCAGCTCCTACGAGCAGTACTTC
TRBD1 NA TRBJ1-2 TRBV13 CASSLGRGRGNYGYTF TGTGCCAGCAGCTTAGGCCGGGGCAGGGGGAACTATGGCTACACCTTC
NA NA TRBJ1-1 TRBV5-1 CASSLNTGNTEAFF TGCGCCAGCAGCTTGAATACGGGGAACACTGAAGCTTTCTTT
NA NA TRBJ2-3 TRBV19 CATRGDTDTQYF TGTGCCACCAGGGGCGACACAGATACGCAGTATTTT
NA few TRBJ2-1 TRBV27 CASSLKFYGSSPTPNEQFF TGTGCCAGCAGTTTGAAGTTTTACGGGTCTTCTCCTACGCCTAATGAGCAGTTCTTC
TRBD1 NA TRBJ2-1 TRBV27 CASSYRGSGSNEQFF TGTGCCAGCAGCTACAGGGGCTCTGGTTCCAATGAGCAGTTCTTC
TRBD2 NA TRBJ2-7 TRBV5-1 CVSSLRVGLADYEQYF TGCGTCAGCAGCTTGCGGGTGGGGCTAGCGGACTACGAGCAGTACTTC
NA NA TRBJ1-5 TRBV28 CASTSRGGLYQPQHF TGTGCCAGCACTTCGAGGGGGGGGCTTTATCAGCCCCAGCATTTT
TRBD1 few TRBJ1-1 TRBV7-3 CASSATGGVVTEAFF TGTGCCAGCAGCGCCACAGGGGGCGTCGTCACTGAAGCTTTCTTT
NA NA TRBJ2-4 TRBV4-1 CASSQELHSSFNIQYF TGCGCCAGCAGCCAAGAGCTTCATAGCAGTTTTAACATTCAGTACTTC
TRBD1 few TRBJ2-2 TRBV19 CASSIRGQGKRELFF TGTGCCAGTAGTATAAGGGGACAGGGTAAGCGGGAGCTGTTTTTT
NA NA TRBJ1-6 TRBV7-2 CASSLPGYNSPLHF TGTGCCAGCAGCTTACCGGGGTATAATTCACCCCTCCACTTT
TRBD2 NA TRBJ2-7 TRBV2 CASSERGEEQYF TGTGCCAGCAGTGAACGGGGGGAGGAGCAGTACTTC
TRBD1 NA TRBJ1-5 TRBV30 CACKTGGNQPQHF TGTGCCTGCAAAACAGGGGGCAATCAGCCCCAGCATTTT
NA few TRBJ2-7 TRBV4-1 CASSQDLYEQYF TGCGCCAGCAGCCAAGATCTTTACGAGCAGTACTTC
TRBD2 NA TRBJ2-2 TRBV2 CASSGGLAGLTGELFF TGTGCCAGCAGTGGGGGACTAGCGGGCCTCACCGGGGAGCTGTTTTTT
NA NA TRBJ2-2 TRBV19 CASSSPNRDTGELFF TGTGCCAGTAGTAGCCCAAACAGGGACACCGGGGAGCTGTTTTTT
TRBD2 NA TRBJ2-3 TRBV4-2 CASSSGAGGATDTQYF TGTGCCAGCAGCTCTGGGGCGGGAGGGGCCACAGATACGCAGTATTTT
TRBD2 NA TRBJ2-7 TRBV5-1 CASSFSSGCEQYF TGCGCCAGCAGCTTTAGTAGCGGGTGCGAGCAGTACTTC
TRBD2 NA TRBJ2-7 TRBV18 CASSPPGLAGLSYEQYF TGTGCCAGCTCACCTCCCGGACTAGCGGGTCTCTCCTACGAGCAGTACTTC
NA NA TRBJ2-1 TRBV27 CASSSRGAGNEQFF TGTGCCAGCAGTTCCAGGGGGGCTGGCAATGAGCAGTTCTTC
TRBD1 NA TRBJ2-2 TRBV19 CASSITTGGLGTGELFF TGTGCCAGTAGTATTACCACAGGGGGCCTGGGCACCGGGGAGCTGTTTTTT
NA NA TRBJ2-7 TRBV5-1 CASSLDRVGYEQYF TGCGCCAGCAGCTTGGATCGGGTCGGCTACGAGCAGTACTTC
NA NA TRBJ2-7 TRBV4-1 CASSQVPTGYEQYF TGCGCCAGCAGCCAAGTCCCGACAGGCTACGAGCAGTACTTC
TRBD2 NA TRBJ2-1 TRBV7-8 CASSLELAGLAFNEQFF TGTGCCAGCAGCTTAGAACTAGCGGGTCTGGCCTTCAATGAGCAGTTCTTC
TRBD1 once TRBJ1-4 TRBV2 CASSIQGTNEKLFF TGTGCCAGCAGTATACAGGGGACTAATGAAAAACTGTTTTTT
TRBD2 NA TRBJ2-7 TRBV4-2 CASSQAGGPWESYEQYF TGTGCCAGCAGCCAAGCGGGAGGGCCCTGGGAGTCCTACGAGCAGTACTTC
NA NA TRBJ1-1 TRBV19 CASRDSNTEAFF TGTGCCAGTAGGGACAGCAACACTGAAGCTTTCTTT
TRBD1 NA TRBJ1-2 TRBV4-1 CASSQGEQGARGYTF TGCGCCAGCAGCCAAGGCGAACAGGGGGCACGCGGCTACACCTTC
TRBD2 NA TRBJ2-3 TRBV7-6 CASSLTSGSTDTQYF TGTGCCAGCAGCTTGACTAGCGGAAGCACAGATACGCAGTATTTT
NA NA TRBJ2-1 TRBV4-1 CASSQGQGPYNEQFF TGCGCCAGCAGCCAAGGGCAGGGCCCCTACAATGAGCAGTTCTTC
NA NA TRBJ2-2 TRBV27 CASSFWGAGELFF TGTGCCAGCAGTTTCTGGGGGGCCGGGGAGCTGTTTTTT
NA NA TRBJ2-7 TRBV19 CASSAREGYSYEQYF TGTGCCAGTAGTGCCAGGGAAGGGTACTCCTACGAGCAGTACTTC
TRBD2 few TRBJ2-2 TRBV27 CASSLFSSGDTGELFF TGTGCCAGCAGTTTATTTTCTAGCGGAGACACCGGGGAGCTGTTTTTT
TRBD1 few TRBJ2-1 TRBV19 CASSRQGASYNEQFF TGTGCCAGTAGCCGACAGGGGGCGTCCTACAATGAGCAGTTCTTC
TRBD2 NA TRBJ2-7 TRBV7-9 CASSLDMAGGPHEQYF TGTGCCAGCAGCTTAGACATGGCGGGAGGGCCCCACGAGCAGTACTTC
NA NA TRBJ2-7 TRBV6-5 CASSNRQSYEQYF TGTGCCAGCAGTAACCGACAGTCCTACGAGCAGTACTTC